These 8 T cell receptor beta chains share one sample of origin, sequenced in a study of cytomegalovirus exposure and HLA in healthy donors. The method was immunoSEQ multiplex PCR; TCRdb's version includes in-frame clones alone and lacks a portion of them. Of 150,000 to 200,000 clones in the sample, roughly 80% were seen once. The sequencing sample was made of PBMCs. Receptors originate from a woman in her late teens or twenties in good health and CMV-seropositive.

J is TRBJ2-7 and V is TRBV7-9, with no clear D. The CDR3 length is 14 residues. The germline V and J ends were trimmed by 0 bases and 3 bases, with 9 bases remaining between them. The germline CDR1 and CDR2 sequences are SEHNR and FQNEAQ (reference sequence). The CDR3 region is CASSLAVEIYEQYF. Written as DNA, the CDR3 is TGTGCCAGCAGCTTAGCGGTAGAGATCTACGAGCAGTACTTC.

This chain joins TRBV5-5 and TRBJ1-1; the match to TRBD1 covers 7 bases. The CDR3 consists of 15 residues. J lost 0 bases, V lost 3 bases, and 5 bases had no gene match. Germline CDR1 is SGHKS and CDR2 is YYEKEE (reference sequence). CDR3 in DNA: TGTGCCAGCAGCTCGGGACAGATAATGAACACTGAAGCTTTCTTT. Encoded protein: CASSSGQIMNTEAFF.

The chain recombines TRBV6-5 with TRBJ2-1; perhaps TRBD1 as D (5 bases). The CDR3 covers 12 residues. Germline V gene data show CDR1 as MNHEY and CDR2 as SVGAGI. The V gene lost 5 bases and the J gene lost 7 bases, with 9 bases spanning the gap. CDR3 bases: TGTGCCAGCAGTCAAAGGGGTAATGAGCAGTTCTTC. Translated, it gives CASSQRGNEQFF.

As to this clone: The same CDR3 arises from other DNA sequences in this sample as well. This rearrangement joins TRBV7-9 to TRBJ1-1, with D possibly TRBD1 on 5 matching bases. Trimming shortened V by 5 bases and J by 0 bases, and 13 bases separated the two germline ends. The CDR3 totals 15 residues. Germline assignment: CDR1 SEHNR and CDR2 FQNEAQ (reference sequence). The CDR3 bases are TGTGCCAGCAGCCTTCAAGGACAATTGAACACTGAAGCTTTCTTT. Amino acid sequence: CASSLQGQLNTEAFF.

V gene TRBV7-2 combines with J gene TRBJ2-7; D is undetermined. This CDR3 has 12 amino acids. Trimming pared 1 base from V and 6 bases from J, leaving 7 bases between. Germline assignment: CDR1 SGHTA and CDR2 FQGNSA. CDR3 bases: TGTGCCAGCAGCTTAGTCGCGCGCGAGCAGTACTTC. Residues: CASSLVAREQYF.

This clone occurred once. This chain links TRBV15 with TRBJ2-2; possibly TRBD1 for D (5 bases). The length of the CDR3 is 16 residues. The V and J ends lost 1 base and 3 bases respectively, with 12 bases between them. The germline gives CDR1 LNHNV, CDR2 YYDKDF (reference sequence). The CDR3 region has the DNA TGTGCCACCAGCAGAGGTATAGGGGTGGACACCGGGGAGCTGTTTTTT. Residues: CATSRGIGVDTGELFF.

V usage is TRBV2 and J usage is TRBJ2-5, with 11 bases matching TRBD2. The germline CDR1 and CDR2 sequences are SNHLY and FYNNEI. The CDR3 is 15 residues long. The V gene end was trimmed by 4 bases and the J gene end by 5 bases; junction bases not matched to a gene: 6. The CDR3 here is CASSGGLADRETQYF. DNA for the CDR3: TGTGCCAGCAGTGGGGGACTAGCGGACCGCGAGACCCAGTACTTC.

The chain employs TRBV2 and TRBJ2-5, with 7 nucleotides matching TRBD1. This CDR3 has 14 residues. Germline trimming cut 6 bases from V and 5 bases from J; bases unmatched to any gene: 9. Per the germline V gene, CDR1 is SNHLY and CDR2 is FYNNEI. The CDR3 DNA sequence: TGTGCCAGCAGGGACAGACAGGGCGGGGAGACCCAGTACTTC. Amino acid sequence: CASRDRQGGETQYF. Complete variable domain (other parts from reference TRBV2 and TRBJ2-5): EPEVTQTPSHQVTQMGQEVILRCVPISNHLYFYWYRQILGQKVEFLVSFYNNEISEKSEIFDDQFSVERPDGSNFTLKIRSTKLEDSAMYFCASRDRQGGETQYFGPGTRLLVL.